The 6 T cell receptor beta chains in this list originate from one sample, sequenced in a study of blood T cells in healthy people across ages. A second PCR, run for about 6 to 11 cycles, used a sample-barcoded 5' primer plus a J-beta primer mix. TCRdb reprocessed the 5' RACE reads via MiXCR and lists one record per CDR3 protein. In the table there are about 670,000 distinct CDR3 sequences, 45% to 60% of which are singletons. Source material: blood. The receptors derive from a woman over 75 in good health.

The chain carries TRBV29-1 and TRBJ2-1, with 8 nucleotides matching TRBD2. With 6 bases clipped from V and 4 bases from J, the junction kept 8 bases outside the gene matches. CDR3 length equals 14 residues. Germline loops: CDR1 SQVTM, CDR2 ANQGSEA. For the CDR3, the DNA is TGCAGCGTGGCTACTAGCGGACCTTACAATGAGCAGTTCTTC. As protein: CSVATSGPYNEQFF.

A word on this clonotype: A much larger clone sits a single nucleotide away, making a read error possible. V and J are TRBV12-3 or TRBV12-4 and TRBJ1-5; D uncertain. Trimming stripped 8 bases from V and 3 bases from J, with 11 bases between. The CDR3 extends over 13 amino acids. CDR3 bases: TGTGCCAGCGGTCTAAGGACCAATCAGCCCCAGCATTTT. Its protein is CASGLRTNQPQHF.

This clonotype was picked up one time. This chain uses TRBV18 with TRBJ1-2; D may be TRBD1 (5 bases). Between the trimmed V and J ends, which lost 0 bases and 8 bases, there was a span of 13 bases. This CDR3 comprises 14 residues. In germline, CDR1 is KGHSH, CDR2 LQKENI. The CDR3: CASSPPGGRPGYTF. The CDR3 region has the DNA TGTGCCAGCTCACCACCGGGGGGGAGACCAGGCTACACCTTC.

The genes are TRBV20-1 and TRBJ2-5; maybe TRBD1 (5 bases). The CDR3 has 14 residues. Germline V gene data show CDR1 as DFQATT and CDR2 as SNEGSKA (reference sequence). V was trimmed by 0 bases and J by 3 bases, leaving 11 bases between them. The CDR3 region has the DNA TGCAGTGCTAGAGATAGGGAAGGGGAAGAGACCCAGTACTTC. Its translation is CSARDREGEETQYF.

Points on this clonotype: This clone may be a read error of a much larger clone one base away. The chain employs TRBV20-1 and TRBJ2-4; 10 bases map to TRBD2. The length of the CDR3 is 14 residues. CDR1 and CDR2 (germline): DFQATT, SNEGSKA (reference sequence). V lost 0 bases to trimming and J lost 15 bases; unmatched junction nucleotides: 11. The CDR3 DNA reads TGCAGTGCTAGAGATCTTCTAGCGGGAGTCGAGCGGTACTTC. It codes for CSARDLLAGVERYF.

The CDR3 reads CASSKDGQGANEQFF. The CDR3 DNA reads TGTGCCAGCAGTAAAGATGGACAGGGGGCAAATGAGCAGTTCTTC. The V and J genes are TRBV6-1 and TRBJ2-1, with TRBD1 identical over 11 bases. V gave up 5 bases and J gave up 7 bases; unmatched junction bases: 7. CDR1 and CDR2 (germline): MNHNS, SASEGT. The CDR3 extends over 15 amino acids.